The 3 T cell receptor beta chains reported below all come from one sample, sequenced in a study of technical replicates of blood from several donors. The protocol was immunoSEQ multiplex PCR, while the TCRdb copy is restricted to in-frame clones and leaves out a portion. The sample lists about 85,000 clones, about 94% occurring once. The sample taken for sequencing was T cells isolated from PBMCs. These receptors originate from a human donor in good health.

Only one count was recorded for this clone. The V call is TRBV30, the J call TRBJ1-1; 9 positions match TRBD1. The CDR3 runs 14 residues. Per the germline V gene, CDR1 is GTSNPN and CDR2 is SVGIG (reference sequence). V was pared by 4 bases and J by 4 bases, with 7 bases of the junction left unmatched. CDR3 bases: TGTGCCTGGAAAGTGGGGACAGGGCCCACTGAAGCTTTCTTT. Encoded protein: CAWKVGTGPTEAFF.

The chain recombines TRBV19 with TRBJ1-2, with TRBD1 matching over 7 bases. This CDR3 region has 15 residues. Unmatched junction bases numbered 11, after V lost 7 bases and J lost 3 bases. Looked up from germline, CDR1 is LNHDA and CDR2 is SQIVND (reference sequence). The CDR3 nucleotides are TGTGCCAGTAAGTCGGTGACAGGGCCAGACTATGGCTACACCTTC. It is translated as CASKSVTGPDYGYTF. Filled out from reference TRBV19 and TRBJ1-2, the complete variable domain reads DGGITQSPKYLFRKEGQNVTLSCEQNLNHDAMYWYRQDPGQGLRLIYYSQIVNDFQKGDIAEGYSVSREKKESFPLTVTSAQKNPTAFYLCASKSVTGPDYGYTFGSGTRLTVV.

The chain couples TRBV28 to TRBJ1-1; perhaps TRBD1 as D (6 bases). Germline values: CDR1 MDHEN, CDR2 SYDVKM. The CDR3 totals 11 residues. Trimming left V 4 bases short and J 7 bases short, with 7 bases between. The CDR3 loop is CASSSGVEAFF. The CDR3, as DNA: TGTGCCAGCAGTTCAGGGGTTGAAGCTTTCTTT.